This T cell receptor beta chain comes out of a study of T-cell memory formation after mild COVID-19. Findings of the study overall: SARS-CoV-2 specificity was not confirmed for second-wave clones peaking on day 37.

Germline lookup yields CDR1 LGHDT and CDR2 YNNKEL (reference sequence). V was pared by 7 bases and J by 3 bases, with 15 bases between. The CDR3 is 14 amino acids. Via MiXCR, TCRdb re-called the 5' RACE reads, giving one row per CDR3 protein. The table has more than 120,000 distinct CDR3 sequences, about 6.1% seen once. This clonotype showed up many times. The antigen is unknown. The chain joins TRBV3-1 to TRBJ1-1, with D unresolved. Specimen: PBMCs or a T cell subset sorted from them (not recorded which). The receptor was isolated from an adult woman who had mild COVID-19 (a few samples of this study predate the infection). Cell type and time point are not known. CDR3 loop: CASTKYRADTEAFF. For the CDR3, the DNA is TGTGCCAGCACCAAATACCGTGCGGACACTGAAGCTTTCTTT.